This T cell receptor (beta chain) originates from a study of T cell changes during pregnancy in multiple sclerosis. The germline CDR1 and CDR2 sequences are SGDLS and YYNGEE. The V and J ends lost 4 bases and 3 bases respectively, with 13 bases between them. The CDR3 runs 14 residues. This table comes from immunoSEQ multiplex PCR, and its TCRdb copy is limited to in-frame clones, with some not included. Of under 100,000 clones in the sample, about 91% were seen once. The sequences come from peripheral blood, collected in the first trimester of pregnancy. This receptor was identified in a female donor in good health, enrolled as a control in a pregnancy study. The rearrangement joins TRBV9 to TRBJ1-1; D might be TRBD1 (6 bases). The CDR3 region is CASSPRGGYTEAFF. The DNA of the CDR3 is TGTGCCAGCAGCCCCAGGGGAGGGTACACTGAAGCTTTCTTT. The entire variable domain, with the rest obtained from reference TRBV9 and TRBJ1-1, is as follows: DSGVTQTPKHLITATGQRVTLRCSPRSGDLSVYWYQQSLDQGLQFLIQYYNGEERAKGNILERFSAQQFPDLHSELNLSSLELGDSALYFCASSPRGGYTEAFFGQGTRLTVV.